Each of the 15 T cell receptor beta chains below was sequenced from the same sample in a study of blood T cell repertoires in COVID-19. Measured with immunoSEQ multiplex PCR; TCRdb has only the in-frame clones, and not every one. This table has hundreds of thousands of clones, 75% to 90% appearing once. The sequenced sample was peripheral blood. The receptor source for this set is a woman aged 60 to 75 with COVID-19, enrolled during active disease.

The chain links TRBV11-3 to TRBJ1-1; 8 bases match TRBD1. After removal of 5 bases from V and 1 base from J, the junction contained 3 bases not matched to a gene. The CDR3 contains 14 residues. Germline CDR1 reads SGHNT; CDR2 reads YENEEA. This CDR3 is CASSMGQANTEAFF. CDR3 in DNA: TGTGCCAGCAGCATGGGACAGGCGAACACTGAAGCTTTCTTT.

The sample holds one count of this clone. CDR3: CASSSLGQGYNEQFF. The CDR3 DNA follows: TGTGCCAGCAGCTCCCTGGGACAGGGGTACAATGAGCAGTTCTTC. The rearrangement joins TRBV7-9 to TRBJ2-1; 10 bases agree with TRBD1. V was pared by 4 bases and J by 4 bases, with 4 bases of the junction left unmatched. CDR3 length: 15 amino acids. From germline, CDR1 is SEHNR and CDR2 FQNEAQ (reference sequence).

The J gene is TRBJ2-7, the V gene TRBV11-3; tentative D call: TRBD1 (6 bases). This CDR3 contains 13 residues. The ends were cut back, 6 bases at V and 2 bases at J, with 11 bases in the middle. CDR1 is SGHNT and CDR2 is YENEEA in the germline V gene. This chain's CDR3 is CASRRRGTYEQYF. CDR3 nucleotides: TGTGCCAGCAGACGCAGGGGCACCTACGAGCAGTACTTC.

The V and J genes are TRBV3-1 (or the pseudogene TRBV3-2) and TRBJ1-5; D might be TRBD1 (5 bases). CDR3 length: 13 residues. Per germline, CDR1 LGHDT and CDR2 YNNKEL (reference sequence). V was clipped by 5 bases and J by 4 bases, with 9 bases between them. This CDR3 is CASSARGNQPQHF. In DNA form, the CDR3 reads TGTGCCAGCAGCGCCCGGGGGAATCAGCCCCAGCATTTT.

CDR3 amino acids: CAISENRQLGKLFF. The CDR3 DNA reads as TGTGCCATCAGTGAGAATAGACAGTTAGGAAAACTGTTTTTT. J is TRBJ1-4 and V is TRBV10-3; a possible D gene is TRBD1 (5 bases). The V and J ends lost 2 bases and 10 bases respectively, with 14 bases between them. Germline V CDR1 and CDR2: ENHRY, SYGVKD. The CDR3 is made up of 14 amino acids.

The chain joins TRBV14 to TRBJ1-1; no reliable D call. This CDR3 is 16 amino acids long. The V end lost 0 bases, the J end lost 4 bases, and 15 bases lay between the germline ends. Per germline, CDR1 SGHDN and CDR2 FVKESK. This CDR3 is CASSQEFSMAGTEAFF. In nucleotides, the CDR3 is TGTGCCAGCAGCCAAGAGTTTTCGATGGCTGGCACTGAAGCTTTCTTT.

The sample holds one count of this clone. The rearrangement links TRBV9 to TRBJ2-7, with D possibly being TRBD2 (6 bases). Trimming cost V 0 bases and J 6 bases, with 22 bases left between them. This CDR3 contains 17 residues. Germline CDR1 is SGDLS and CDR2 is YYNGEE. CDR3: CASSVAAVAGRPSEQYF. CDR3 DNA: TGTGCCAGCAGCGTAGCGGCAGTTGCGGGACGGCCTAGCGAGCAGTACTTC.

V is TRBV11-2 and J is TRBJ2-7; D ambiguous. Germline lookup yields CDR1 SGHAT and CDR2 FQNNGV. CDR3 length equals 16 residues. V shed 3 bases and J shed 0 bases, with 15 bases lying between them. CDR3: CASSLRQASNSYEQYF. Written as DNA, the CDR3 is TGTGCCAGCAGCTTGCGTCAGGCCTCTAACTCCTACGAGCAGTACTTC.

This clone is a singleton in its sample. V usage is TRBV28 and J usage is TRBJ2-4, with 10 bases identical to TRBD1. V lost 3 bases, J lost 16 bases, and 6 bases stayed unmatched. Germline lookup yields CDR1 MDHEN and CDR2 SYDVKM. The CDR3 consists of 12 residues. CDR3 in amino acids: CASSFRQGAAYF. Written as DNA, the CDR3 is TGTGCCAGCAGTTTCCGACAGGGGGCCGCATACTTC. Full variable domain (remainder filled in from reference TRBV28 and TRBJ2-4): DVKVTQSSRYLVKRTGEKVFLECVQDMDHENMFWYRQDPGLGLRLIYFSYDVKMKEKGDIPEGYSVSREKKERFSLILESASTNQTSMYLCASSFRQGAAYFGAGTRLSVL.

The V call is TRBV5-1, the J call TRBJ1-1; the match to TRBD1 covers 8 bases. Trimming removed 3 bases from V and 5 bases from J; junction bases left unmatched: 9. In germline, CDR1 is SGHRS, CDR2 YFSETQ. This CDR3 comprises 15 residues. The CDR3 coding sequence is TGCGCCAGCAGCTGGACGACAGGGGTGAGGACTGAAGCTTTCTTT. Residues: CASSWTTGVRTEAFF.

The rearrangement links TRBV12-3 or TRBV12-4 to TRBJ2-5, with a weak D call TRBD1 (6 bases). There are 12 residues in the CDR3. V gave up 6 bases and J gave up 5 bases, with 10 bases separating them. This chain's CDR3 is CASSPRGETQYF. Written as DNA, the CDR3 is TGTGCCAGCAGCCCTAGGGGGGAGACCCAGTACTTC.

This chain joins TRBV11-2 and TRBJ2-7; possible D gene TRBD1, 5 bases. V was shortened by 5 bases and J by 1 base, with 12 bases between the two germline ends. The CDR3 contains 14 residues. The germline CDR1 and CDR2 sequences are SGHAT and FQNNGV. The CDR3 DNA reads TGTGCCAGCAGCCAACCGGACACATCCTACGAGCAGTACTTC. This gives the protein CASSQPDTSYEQYF.

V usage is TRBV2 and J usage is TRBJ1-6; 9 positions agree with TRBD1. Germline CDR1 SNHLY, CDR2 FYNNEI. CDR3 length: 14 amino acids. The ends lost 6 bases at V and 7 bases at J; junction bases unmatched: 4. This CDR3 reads CASSAGQGNSPLHF. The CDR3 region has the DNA TGTGCCAGCAGCGCGGGACAGGGAAATTCACCCCTCCACTTT.

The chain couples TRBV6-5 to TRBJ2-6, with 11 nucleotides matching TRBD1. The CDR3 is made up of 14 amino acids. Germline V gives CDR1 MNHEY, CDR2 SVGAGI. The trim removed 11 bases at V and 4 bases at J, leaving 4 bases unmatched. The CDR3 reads CAGDRGAGANVLTF. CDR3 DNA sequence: TGTGCCGGGGACAGGGGGGCAGGGGCCAACGTCCTGACTTTC.

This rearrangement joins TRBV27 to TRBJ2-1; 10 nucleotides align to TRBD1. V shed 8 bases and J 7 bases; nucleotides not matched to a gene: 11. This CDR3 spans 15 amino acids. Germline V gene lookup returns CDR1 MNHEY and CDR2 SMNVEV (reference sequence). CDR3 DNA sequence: TGTGCCAGCCAATTGGGACAGGGGCTAAGTAATGAGCAGTTCTTC. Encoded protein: CASQLGQGLSNEQFF.